This T cell receptor beta chain appears in the sequencing data of a study of cytomegalovirus exposure and HLA in healthy donors (dated 2017 in TCRdb). Background for the entire study: In an earlier analysis of about 560 of the donors, about 260 Gb of sequence data and 90 million to 120 million unique TCR beta sequences from roughly 200 million T cells were reported. An early release covering roughly 640 HLA-typed donors comprised 300 to 350 gigabases of sequencing data and about 90 million unique TCR sequences. Among the approximately 400 genotyped donors, about 85% belonged to the genetic ancestry cluster associated with self-reported Caucasian donors. The study was designed to test whether signatures of past pathogen exposure could be identified by cataloging public T cell receptors. The T cell repertoires of about 700 subjects were profiled by immunosequencing and related to cytomegalovirus serostatus. A separate validation cohort of roughly 110 different subjects was used in addition to the 666-subject first cohort. To predict cytomegalovirus infection status, the study brought together high-throughput TCR immunosequencing, statistical association of individual TCRs with disease status, and machine learning. A later analysis re-analyzed previously published TCR beta repertoires from approximately 700 donors and added high-resolution HLA genotyping to study TCR occurrence patterns. In the later analysis, no new phenotypic data were used to find candidate immune exposures; instead, reliance was placed on TCR beta sequences and their occurrence across donors. In an earlier analysis of 587 of the donors, high-throughput TCR beta sequencing was used to judge whether each TCR beta V gene segment behaved as functional or pseudogenic. Alongside the repertoire data, information on donor age, sex, ethnicity and CMV serostatus was compiled. A later genetic analysis took genome-wide SNP genotypes for about 65% of the 666 donors and used that subset as a discovery cohort. Every repertoire in the discovery cohort had been generated on one and the same sequencing platform. Both class I and class II loci were covered by HLA typing, at four-digit resolution. Typing coverage differed by locus: A, B, C, DRB1 and DQB1 were typed in roughly 629-630 donors, DQA1 in 522, DPA1 in some 570, and DPB1 in approximately 450. Because of strong linkage in the cohort, four or five DR-DQ haplotypes were treated as single units for association and clustering. On average, 235,054 unique TCR beta nucleotide sequences were sequenced per donor among 398 genotyped donors of the cohort, with about 17% of those sequences being non-productive.

In total, roughly 710 healthy bone marrow donors made up the cohort. At the time of sampling, all cohort members were nominally healthy, though unrecorded immune exposures were likely present. The donor was CMV seropositive and was included in the group of 290 or so seropositive cohort members. A peripheral blood sample was provided by each donor, and peripheral blood mononuclear cells were used for TCR beta sequencing. Genomic DNA was extracted from the blood cell samples with the Qiagen DNeasy Blood Extraction Kit. The CDR3 contains 13 residues, cysteine and phenylalanine counted. Only CDR3 DNA is held: 39 bases, read in frame from base 1. At the junction V is shortened by 1 base and J by 3 bases, with 7 bases in between. The germline V gene sets CDR1 to SGHAT and CDR2 to FQNNGV. Library creation used the immunoSEQ multiplex PCR assay. For the multiplex PCR, a mixture combining 60 forward primers for TCR Vbeta segments and 13 reverse primers for TCR Jbeta segments was used. A multiplex PCR assay on genomic DNA amplified the CDR3 region of rearranged TCR beta genes. Amplified TCR beta libraries were sequenced as 87-base-pair reads on the Illumina HiSeq System. As for the original processing: In a later analysis, 77 million or so unique TCR beta chains were counted across the approximately 620 repertoires, and approximately 11 million of these chains were shared by at least two donors. To remove PCR and sequencing errors, raw reads were error-corrected and collapsed into unique sequences using a nearest-neighbor algorithm that merged closely related sequences. V, D and J gene segments were assigned by aligning CDR3 sequences to IMGT reference sequences. For a sequence to be retained, at least a six-nucleotide match to both a V gene segment and a J gene segment was required. A rearrangement was called productive if the CDR3 had no stop codons and remained in frame with V and J, and every other rearrangement was called non-productive. CDR3 was defined by IMGT convention, running from the second conserved V-encoded cysteine to the conserved J-encoded phenylalanine. The earlier analysis of about 560 of the donors excluded any sequence lacking an unambiguous match to a single V gene segment. An earlier analysis of a few hundred of the donors called V segments functional above 56.7% productive rearrangements and segregating when the between-donor standard deviation exceeded 5%. To diagnose cytomegalovirus status from the catalog of TCR beta chain sequences, a statistical classification framework was built. A later analysis assigned V and J genes by comparing TCR nucleotide sequences with IMGT/GENE-DB human TR gene sequences. A later analysis assigned CDR3 sequences and most-parsimonious VDJ recombination scenarios with the TCRdist pipeline. A later analysis defined each TCR beta chain by its CDR3 amino acid sequence plus V-gene family, and excluded reads lacking a unique V-gene family. As a way to deal with suspected cross-contamination and a sequencing artifact, a later analysis dropped 450 to 700 nucleotide sequences that were highly shared and had low generation probability. In a later analysis, a clonal expansion index was calculated for each public chain from normalized within-repertoire ranks of inferred template counts. In a later analysis, generation probabilities were computed using a VDJ recombination model fitted to out-of-frame rearrangements, and the results were checked against IGoR. Hypergeometric tests were used in a later analysis to score TCR-TCR, TCR-HLA and TCR-CMV co-occurrence, with a repertoire-size bias correction applied to the TCR pairs. To estimate false discovery rates, a later analysis permuted the HLA or CMV assignments 20 times. In a later analysis, co-occurring TCRs were grouped with DBSCAN, and TCRdist sequence similarity was added when clustering was performed within HLA-allele-positive subsets. Repertoires with fewer than 30,000 or more than 120,000 public chains, plus five repertoires with anomalous nucleotide sharing, were excluded from co-occurrence clustering. TCRdb mirrors the immuneACCESS table, restricted to in-frame sequences. Some clones are absent from its copies; in checked studies, under half trace to an unresolved V gene, and the reason for the others is unknown. V, J and clone size are those of that table, while D and trimming were read from the DNA. The sample table records 95,000 to 150,000 clones; about 80% of these occur just once. Jointly, the top ten make up 9.5% to 13% of the sample.

The paper as a whole reports these results and caveats: Assigning TCR associations to individual alleles was difficult when HLA alleles, especially DR and DQ, strongly co-occurred. In a later analysis, HLA-associated TCR beta chains were found to be more clonally expanded and to have lower generation probabilities than equally common non-associated chains. Because counts were too low, more than 15 rarely observed V segments, including chromosome 9 orphons, were excluded from the earlier analysis of roughly 580 of the donors. At a false discovery rate of 0.05, a later analysis linked around 15,000 TCR beta sequences to specific HLA alleles. In vitro tests confirmed that a few of the cytomegalovirus-associated TCR beta chains recognize cytomegalovirus antigens. An earlier analysis of roughly 570 of the donors showed that most TCR beta V segments appeared in productive rearrangements either about 87% or about 30% of the time, which broadly matched IMGT annotations. Linkage disequilibrium might explain the correlated functional status among segregating V segments, but an unknown experimental factor could not be excluded. In a later analysis, several top co-occurrence clusters were reported to appear linked to parvovirus B19, influenza, CMV and Epstein-Barr virus. The authors suggested that the approach could potentially be extended to other disease states and immunological phenotypes. Most CMV-associated TCR beta chains appeared to be HLA-restricted in a later analysis, and the HLA associations seemed to be driven largely by CMV exposure. The sequencing pipeline was judged likely to have produced a cluster of highly shared sequence variants as a technical artifact. Because HLA typing was missing for some donors at each locus, association tests included only the typed subset. An association between a missense DCLRE1C variant and V-gene and J-gene trimming of TCR beta chains was found in a later genetic analysis and replicated in an independent cohort. A further reported finding was that TCR beta sequences accurately predicted the HLA-A and HLA-B alleles for most subjects in the first cohort. In the study, around 150 TCR beta chains were listed as associated with cytomegalovirus. Cytomegalovirus status was reported to be diagnosed by the classifier with high specificity and sensitivity in both the original and validation cohorts. Roughly uniform sequencing depth across donors was assumed in presence/absence analyses, although this assumption may not hold. This cohort had only TCR beta chains sequenced, and the lack of alpha or paired-chain data limited which features could be detected. CMV serostatus was the only immune exposure information available for the cohort. Some IMGT-functional V segments, including TRBV6-2 and TRBV6-3, could not be distinguished by the 87-base-pair reads and were therefore excluded. While some public TCRs were present in many individuals, most TCR sequences turned up only very rarely across donors. In a later analysis, TCR association rates were found to vary across HLA loci, with the most associated TCRs seen for DRB1 alleles and the fewest for HLA-C alleles. Compared with the roughly 700-donor mean, donors in an Asian-associated ancestry cluster had fewer N-insertions in productive TCRs, according to a later genetic analysis.

As for this clone: There is no known antigen for this receptor. Base quality data are lacking; no much larger clone is found one base away.

Rearrangement joined TRBV11-2 to TRBJ2-7; the D region possibly corresponds to TRBD1 (6 bases align). The source material was PBMCs. The TCR comes from a young man in good health and CMV-seropositive. The CDR3 is CASSLVRGYEQYF. The nucleotide sequence reads TGTGCCAGCAGCTTAGTCAGGGGCTACGAGCAGTACTTC.